This T cell receptor (beta chain) was found in a study of response to subunit inactivated influenza vaccine. Whole-study findings and limits: Each seasonal flu vaccination may recruit only limited new T cells, authors suggested.

TCRdb processed the RT-PCR reads anew with MiXCR; each CDR3 protein has one entry. The sample includes over 300,000 distinct CDR3 sequences, about a fifth of them seen just once. V gave up 6 bases and J gave up 3 bases, with 15 bases separating them. This CDR3 has 15 amino acids. This clonotype was recorded at least ten times. Its antigen is unidentified. This chain uses TRBV12-3 or TRBV12-4 with TRBJ1-3; D is perhaps TRBD1 (5 bases). The specimen comprised PBMCs from blood, sampled roughly 20 months after vaccination. The clonotype was recovered from a man between 50 and 75 years old who received an inactivated influenza vaccine. The CDR3 DNA follows: TGTGCCAGCAGCCTAGGGGTTTCTGATGGAAACACCATATATTTT. This codes for CASSLGVSDGNTIYF.